The entry below describes one T cell receptor (beta chain). The protocol was immunoSEQ multiplex PCR, while the TCRdb copy is restricted to in-frame clones and leaves out a portion. The sample contains 300,000 to 400,000 clones, 85% of which appear only once. Treatment denoted: approximately 18 received Ad26.COV2.S at low or high dose, single or two shots; 5 received placebo; per-sample allocation not given. Repertoires come from day 63 after the first vaccine or placebo injection. This entry comes from a study of Ad26.COV2.S vaccination and SARS-CoV-2 variants. The CDR3 is 13 amino acids. V gave up 6 bases and J gave up 1 base, with 9 bases separating them.

This clonotype was obtained from a person aged 18-60 years who received the Ad26.COV2.S COVID-19 vaccine or a placebo. This chain uses TRBV12-3 or TRBV12-4 with TRBJ1-1, with a possible D match to TRBD1 (5 bases). The specimen was peripheral blood, collected in a trial of Ad26.COV2.S vaccine versus placebo. The CDR3 nucleotides are TGTGCCAGCAGAGCGGGGCCGAACACTGAAGCTTTCTTT. Translation gives CASRAGPNTEAFF.